These 29 T cell receptor beta chains were sequenced from one sample in a study of T-cell reconstitution after alpha-beta-depleted transplantation in children (dated by TCRdb to about 2016). Library preparation employed PCR. Sequencing relied on an Illumina HiSeq 2500. TCR library preparation used molecular barcoding, with unique molecular identifiers applied to normalize quantification of the TCRbeta repertoire. The public reads were quality trimmed at Q25 with fastp and then assembled into clones with MiXCR by TCRdb, keeping productive beta chains. CDR3 protein sequences are deduplicated, and each keeps its most common genes and DNA. This sample comprises about 200,000 distinct CDR3 sequences, roughly 7% of them detected only once. The ten most abundant clones make up approximately 6% of the sample. The label giving this sample's treatment or condition can be read as: allogeneic hematopoietic cell transplantation with graft depleted of TCRalphabeta T cells and CD19 B cells.

Source: PBMCs, taken before TCRalphabeta/CD19-depleted stem cell transplant. The origin of the receptors is a boy aged 2 to 9 with acute lymphoblastic leukemia, due to receive a stem cell transplant.

This clonotype was counted a few times. The chain links TRBV12-3 or TRBV12-4 to TRBJ2-2; the match to TRBD2 covers 8 bases. Trimming took 7 bases from V and 6 from J; bases not matched to a gene: 13. The CDR3 is 16 residues long. This chain's CDR3 is CASTREGRGGPGELFF. The DNA of the CDR3 is TGTGCCAGCACCAGGGAGGGTCGGGGGGGCCCCGGGGAGCTGTTTTTT.

This clonotype appeared many times. The rearrangement uses TRBV12-3 or TRBV12-4 and TRBJ2-4; a weak D match, TRBD1 (7 bases). The ends were cut back, 6 bases at V and 8 bases at J, with 17 bases in the middle. The CDR3 runs to 14 residues. The CDR3 loop reads CASSYTEGADIQYF. Written as DNA, the CDR3 is TGTGCCAGCAGCTACACGGAGGGGGCAGACATTCAGTACTTC.

This clonotype was counted only a few times. The chain employs TRBV20-1 and TRBJ2-7, with TRBD1 as a possible D gene (7 bases). The germline CDR1 and CDR2 sequences are DFQATT and SNEGSKA (reference sequence). V was clipped by 6 bases and J by 0 bases, with 12 bases between them. This CDR3 is 13 amino acids long. In DNA, the CDR3 is TGCAGTGCGGGGGGACAGAGCTCCTACGAGCAGTACTTC. Translated: CSAGGQSSYEQYF.

This clonotype was observed a handful of times. The chain couples TRBV30 to TRBJ1-2; no firm D call. In germline, CDR1 is GTSNPN, CDR2 SVGIG (reference sequence). The CDR3 has 14 amino acids. V was clipped by 4 bases and J by 4 bases, with 16 bases between them. CDR3 sequence reads: CAWTRVNSLYGYTF. The CDR3 bases are TGTGCCTGGACGAGGGTCAACAGCCTCTATGGCTACACCTTC. The variable domain in full, with the rest retrieved from reference TRBV30 and TRBJ1-2, is SQTIHQWPATLVQPVGSPLSLECTVEGTSNPNLYWYRQAAGRGLQLLFYSVGIGQISSEVPQNLSASRPQDRQFILSSKKLLLSDSGFYLCAWTRVNSLYGYTFGSGTRLTVV.

This clonotype appeared many times. This chain connects TRBV20-1 to TRBJ2-5; D is tentatively TRBD1 or TRBD2 (6 bases each). The V and J ends lost 1 base and 5 bases respectively, with 14 bases between them. Germline V CDR1 and CDR2: DFQATT, SNEGSKA (reference sequence). The CDR3 has 14 amino acids. This CDR3 is CSARGHSGAETQYF. In nucleotides, the CDR3 is TGCAGTGCTAGAGGTCACTCGGGGGCGGAGACCCAGTACTTC.

This clonotype showed up many times. The J gene is TRBJ2-2, the V gene TRBV7-2; 8 bases are shared with TRBD1. The CDR3 extends over 15 amino acids. The germline gives CDR1 SGHTA, CDR2 FQGNSA. V lost 5 bases to trimming and J lost 5 bases; unmatched junction nucleotides: 7. The CDR3 spells CASSPSRQGTGELFF. CDR3 DNA: TGTGCCAGCAGCCCCAGCAGACAGGGGACCGGGGAGCTGTTTTTT.

This clonotype was seen only a few times. The chain is built from TRBV28 and TRBJ1-1; unclear D gene. This CDR3 region has 13 residues. Germline V gives CDR1 MDHEN, CDR2 SYDVKM. Trimming removed 6 bases at V and 0 bases at J, with 8 bases between. CDR3 sequence (DNA): TGTGCCAGCAGGGTAGCAATGAACACTGAAGCTTTCTTT. Protein sequence: CASRVAMNTEAFF.

This clonotype has at least ten counts. The chain links TRBV20-1 to TRBJ2-3; 14 nucleotides match TRBD2. CDR3 length equals 14 residues. The trim removed 4 bases at V and 5 bases at J, leaving 2 bases unmatched. In germline, CDR1 is DFQATT, CDR2 SNEGSKA (reference sequence). Written as DNA, the CDR3 is TGCAGTGCTACCGGGACTAGCGGGAGAGATACGCAGTATTTT. This translates into CSATGTSGRDTQYF.

This clonotype was counted ten times or more. This rearrangement joins TRBV20-1 to TRBJ2-7; 10 nucleotides align to TRBD2. The germline V gene has CDR1 DFQATT and CDR2 SNEGSKA (reference sequence). The CDR3 sequence is 13 residues long. After removal of 5 bases from V and 5 bases from J, the junction contained 6 bases not matched to a gene. CDR3 loop: CSALSGRIDEQYF. The CDR3, as DNA: TGCAGTGCTCTTAGCGGGAGGATCGACGAGCAGTACTTC.

This clonotype has a count of ten or more. The rearrangement joins TRBV28 to TRBJ1-3; D possibly corresponds to TRBD1 (5 bases). V lost 10 bases to trimming and J lost 4 bases, with 14 bases between them. The germline gives CDR1 MDHEN, CDR2 SYDVKM. The CDR3 length is 13 residues. Here the CDR3 DNA reads TGTGCCACGGGGGTGGCGGGAGGAAACACCATATATTTT. Its protein is CATGVAGGNTIYF.

This clonotype showed up just a few times. J is TRBJ2-7 and V is TRBV28, with 10 bases matching TRBD2. Germline CDR1 reads MDHEN; CDR2 reads SYDVKM. V lost 8 bases to trimming and J lost 9 bases; unmatched junction nucleotides: 10. This CDR3 is 13 amino acids long. DNA for the CDR3: TGTGCCAGCGGGAAAGCGGGAGGGCCCTCGCAGTACTTC. It translates to CASGKAGGPSQYF.

This clonotype was seen at least ten times. The V gene is TRBV12-3 or TRBV12-4, the J gene TRBJ1-1; D is unresolved. V was pared by 7 bases and J by 8 bases, with 8 bases between. The CDR3 is 10 residues long. For the CDR3, the DNA is TGTGCCAGCAACCGGGAAGAAGCTTTCTTT. The encoded protein is CASNREEAFF.

This clonotype was seen a few times. CDR3 in amino acids: CASSLELSVGMNTEAFF. In DNA, the CDR3 is TGTGCCAGCAGCTTGGAGTTGAGCGTAGGGATGAACACTGAAGCTTTCTTT. The gene calls are TRBV5-5 and TRBJ1-1; D uncertain. V lost 0 bases to trimming and J lost 0 bases, with 15 bases between them. This CDR3 comprises 17 residues. CDR1 and CDR2 from the germline V gene are SGHKS and YYEKEE (reference sequence).

This clonotype has a count of ten or more. The DNA of the CDR3 is TGTGCCAGCAGCACGACTAGAGTTTGGACCGGGGAGCTGTTTTTT. This encodes CASSTTRVWTGELFF. This rearrangement joins TRBV11-2 to TRBJ2-2; weak D call: TRBD2 (6 bases). This CDR3 has 15 residues. The germline V gene has CDR1 SGHAT and CDR2 FQNNGV. Trimming pared 5 bases from V and 5 bases from J, leaving 15 bases between.

The V gene is TRBV28, the J gene TRBJ1-5; D may be TRBD1 (5 bases). V lost 9 bases and J lost 6, with 15 bases in between. CDR1 is MDHEN and CDR2 is SYDVKM in the germline V gene. The length of the CDR3 is 13 residues. CDR3 protein: CASGRTGVQPQHF. The CDR3 DNA sequence: TGTGCCAGTGGGAGGACGGGGGTTCAGCCCCAGCATTTT.

This clonotype appeared many times. The chain couples TRBV28 to TRBJ2-3, with 8 bases that match TRBD2. This CDR3 comprises 16 residues. With V trimmed by 5 bases and J by 4 bases, 11 bases remained unmatched. In germline, CDR1 is MDHEN, CDR2 SYDVKM. The CDR3 bases are TGTGCCAGCAGTAAGGGGACTAGTCGCGGCGCAGATACGCAGTATTTT. This gives the protein CASSKGTSRGADTQYF.

This clonotype was observed a few times. The gene calls are TRBV25-1 and TRBJ2-7; D uncertain. This CDR3 is 14 amino acids long. Germline CDR1 reads MGHDK; CDR2 reads SYGVNS. V was trimmed by 1 base and J by 2 bases, leaving 9 bases between them. CDR3 sequence reads: CASSESGRTYEQYF. The CDR3 DNA reads as TGTGCCAGCAGTGAATCGGGCCGCACCTACGAGCAGTACTTC.

The table lists this clonotype with many counts. A much more abundant neighbour one base away suggests this may be a read error. This sequence joins TRBV28 and TRBJ2-2, with D hard to call. CDR1 is MDHEN, CDR2 SYDVKM, per germline. CDR3 length: 12 residues. V was pared by 9 bases and J by 5 bases, with 10 bases between. CDR3: CASLPGTGELFF. The DNA of the CDR3 is TGTGCCAGTTTACCAGGAACCGGGGAGCTGTTTTTT.

This clonotype was counted ten times or more. The chain employs TRBV5-1 and TRBJ1-3, with TRBD1 identical over 9 bases. V shed 2 bases and J 0 bases; nucleotides not matched to a gene: 3. This CDR3 comprises 16 residues. Germline lookup yields CDR1 SGHRS and CDR2 YFSETQ. CDR3 loop: CASSLQGADSGNTIYF. The CDR3 DNA reads TGCGCCAGCAGCTTACAGGGGGCAGACTCTGGAAACACCATATATTTT.

The J gene is TRBJ2-1, the V gene TRBV7-2; D ambiguous. CDR3 size: 13 residues. Trimming took 1 base from V and 8 from J, leaving 9 bases between them. Germline V lookup: CDR1 SGHTA, CDR2 FQGNSA. CDR3 loop: CASSLDPPHEQFF. CDR3 DNA sequence: TGTGCCAGCAGCTTAGATCCCCCCCATGAGCAGTTCTTC.

This clonotype was counted many times. This chain links TRBV2 with TRBJ2-1; D is perhaps TRBD2 (6 bases). Germline V gene lookup returns CDR1 SNHLY and CDR2 FYNNEI. V was pared by 0 bases and J by 4 bases, with 13 bases between. The CDR3 covers 16 residues. The CDR3 DNA reads TGTGCCAGCAGTGAAGCCTCCGCGGGGTATTACAATGAGCAGTTCTTC. This gives the protein CASSEASAGYYNEQFF.

This clonotype has ten or more counts. The CDR3 DNA is TGTGCCAGCAGCGCAGGGGCCGGGAAGGCAGGCAATGAGCAGTTCTTC. It translates to CASSAGAGKAGNEQFF. The rearrangement uses TRBV9 and TRBJ2-1, with TRBD1 as a possible D gene (6 bases). Germline-derived CDR1 and CDR2 are SGDLS and YYNGEE. Trimming pared 3 bases from V and 6 bases from J, leaving 19 bases between. The CDR3 consists of 16 residues.

This chain joins TRBV5-1 and TRBJ1-1; 7 bases agree with TRBD1. Germline CDR1 and CDR2: SGHRS and YFSETQ. J gave up 8 bases and V 0 bases, and 4 bases lay outside the gene matches. The CDR3 has 13 amino acids. The CDR3 region is CASSLGGTAEAFF. CDR3 DNA sequence: TGCGCCAGCAGCTTGGGGGGGACAGCAGAAGCTTTCTTT.

The sample holds many counts of this clonotype. This chain connects TRBV5-4 to TRBJ2-1; D not certain. Trimming pared 0 bases from V and 1 base from J, leaving 8 bases between. Germline V gives CDR1 SGHNT, CDR2 YYREEE (reference sequence). The CDR3 consists of 15 residues. Here the CDR3 reads CASSLAEVSYNEQFF. The CDR3 DNA reads as TGTGCCAGCAGCTTGGCTGAGGTATCCTACAATGAGCAGTTCTTC. Full variable domain (outside the CDR3, taken from reference TRBV5-4 and TRBJ2-1): ETGVTQSPTHLIKTRGQQVTLRCSSQSGHNTVSWYQQALGQGPQFIFQYYREEENGRGNFPPRFSGLQFPNYSSELNVNALELDDSALYLCASSLAEVSYNEQFFGPGTRLTVL.

In this sample, this clonotype turned up many times. The V and J genes are TRBV4-3 and TRBJ2-2, with 11 bases that match TRBD2. Per the germline V gene, CDR1 is LGHNA and CDR2 is YSLEER. The CDR3 totals 16 residues. With V trimmed by 4 bases and J by 6 bases, 7 bases remained unmatched. CDR3 DNA: TGCGCCAGCAGCCCAACGACTAGCGGGGCTCCCGGGGAGCTGTTTTTT. Amino acids: CASSPTTSGAPGELFF.

For this clonotype: This could be a read error, since a much larger clone is one nucleotide away. This likely comes from a read error, as the CDR3 has no conserved phenylalanine or tryptophan at its end. This chain links TRBV29-1 with TRBJ1-1; possible D gene TRBD1, 6 bases. V lost 2 bases to trimming and J lost 4 bases, with 11 bases between them. The germline gives CDR1 SQVTM, CDR2 ANQGSEA. The CDR3 runs 13 residues. This CDR3 reads CSVEYRAGTEAFV. The CDR3 nucleotides read TGCAGCGTTGAATACAGGGCGGGCACTGAAGCTTTCGTT.

This clonotype was found many times. The chain has TRBV4-2 and TRBJ2-7, with TRBD1 as a possible D gene (5 bases). The CDR3 consists of 14 residues. Germline V gives CDR1 LGHNA, CDR2 YNFKEQ. Trimming took 0 bases from V and 2 from J, leaving 8 bases between them. The CDR3 spells CASSQEAGPYEQYF. The DNA for the CDR3 is TGTGCCAGCAGCCAAGAGGCAGGGCCCTACGAGCAGTACTTC.

V gene TRBV12-5 combines with J gene TRBJ2-2, with 12 bases lining up with TRBD2. V dropped 1 base and J dropped 3; count of bases not matched to a gene: 12. CDR3 length: 20 residues. The germline gives CDR1 LGHNT, CDR2 FRNRAP. CDR3 sequence reads: CASGLDLAGGSSTYTGELFF. The CDR3 DNA reads TGTGCTAGTGGTTTGGATCTAGCGGGAGGGAGCTCGACCTACACCGGGGAGCTGTTTTTT.

This clonotype was detected ten times or more. The rearrangement links TRBV29-1 to TRBJ1-1; 7 nucleotides agree with TRBD1. The V gene end was trimmed by 4 bases and the J gene end by 4 bases; junction bases not matched to a gene: 9. The CDR3 contains 14 residues. Germline assignment: CDR1 SQVTM and CDR2 ANQGSEA. This CDR3 is CSVAKGAAGTEAFF. Written as DNA, the CDR3 is TGCAGCGTTGCGAAGGGGGCCGCTGGCACTGAAGCTTTCTTT. The whole variable domain, remainder taken from reference TRBV29-1 and TRBJ1-1, is SAVISQKPSRDICQRGTSLTIQCQVDSQVTMMFWYRQQPGQSLTLIATANQGSEATYESGFVIDKFPISRPNLTFSTLTVSNMSPEDSSIYLCSVAKGAAGTEAFFGQGTRLTVV.